This passage covers 13 T cell receptor beta chains from one sample sequenced in a study of T cells in localized non-small cell lung cancer. This table comes from immunoSEQ multiplex PCR, and its TCRdb copy is limited to in-frame clones, with some not included. The sample has about 52,000 clones, around 90% seen once; the top ten hold 16%. The sample in question was PBMCs, obtained before any cancer treatment. The source is a female donor with stage II lung adenocarcinoma.

The DNA for the CDR3 is TGTGCCAGCAGCTGGGGACCGAAGAACACTGAAGCTTTCTTT. This translates into CASSWGPKNTEAFF. The gene calls are TRBV5-6 and TRBJ1-1; possible D gene TRBD1, 5 bases. The CDR3 contains 14 residues. Germline-derived CDR1 and CDR2 are SGHDT and YYEEEE. V gave up 3 bases and J gave up 1 base, with 10 bases separating them. Complete variable domain (other parts from reference TRBV5-6 and TRBJ1-1): DAGVTQSPTHLIKTRGQQVTLRCSPKSGHDTVSWYQQALGQGPQFIFQYYEEEERQRGNFPDRFSGHQFPNYSSELNVNALLLGDSALYLCASSWGPKNTEAFFGQGTRLTVV.

J is TRBJ1-1 and V is TRBV2; D possibly corresponds to TRBD1 (5 bases). The ends were cut back, 6 bases at V and 1 base at J, with 9 bases in the middle. The CDR3 sequence is 13 residues long. Germline V gene data show CDR1 as SNHLY and CDR2 as FYNNEI. This chain's CDR3 is CASRRDPNTEAFF. CDR3 DNA: TGTGCCAGCAGGAGGGACCCGAACACTGAAGCTTTCTTT.

This clone was found a few times. V gene TRBV5-1 combines with J gene TRBJ2-5; 8 bases fit TRBD1. The trim removed 5 bases at V and 3 bases at J, leaving 3 bases unmatched. The CDR3 runs to 13 residues. The germline V gene has CDR1 SGHRS and CDR2 YFSETQ. The CDR3 region has the DNA TGCGCCAGCAGACAGACAGGGGAAGAGACCCAGTACTTC. Translated, it gives CASRQTGEETQYF.

V and J are TRBV7-2 and TRBJ1-1; D possibly corresponds to TRBD1 (5 bases). V lost 1 base, J lost 1 base, and 13 bases lay in between. Germline values: CDR1 SGHTA, CDR2 FQGNSA. The CDR3 is 16 amino acids. The CDR3 is CASSLGGRRGNTEAFF. DNA of the CDR3: TGTGCCAGCAGCTTAGGGGGACGAAGGGGGAACACTGAAGCTTTCTTT.

V is TRBV5-8 and J is TRBJ1-5, with 7 nucleotides matching TRBD1. Germline V lookup: CDR1 SGHTS, CDR2 YDEGEE. The CDR3 is made up of 16 amino acids. Trimming removed 5 bases from V and 0 bases from J; junction bases left unmatched: 8. The CDR3 protein is CASRTGSGFSNQPQHF. The CDR3 DNA sequence: TGTGCCAGCAGGACAGGGTCAGGATTTAGCAATCAGCCCCAGCATTTT.

The chain is built from TRBV10-3 and TRBJ1-3; TRBD1 agrees at 7 bases. The CDR3 loop spans 15 amino acids. Looked up from germline, CDR1 is ENHRY and CDR2 is SYGVKD. V shed 2 bases and J 2 bases; nucleotides not matched to a gene: 3. The CDR3 DNA reads TGTGCCATCAGTGAGCCGACAGGGACTGGAAACACCATATATTTT. Translating it yields CAISEPTGTGNTIYF.

This clone was counted once. This sequence joins TRBV14 and TRBJ2-3; D gene uncertain. Germline V CDR1 and CDR2: SGHDN, FVKESK. The CDR3 totals 14 residues. Trimming took 3 bases from V and 2 from J, leaving 9 bases between them. CDR3 nucleotides: TGTGCCAGCAGCCAGGGCAGAGTCACAGATACGCAGTATTTT. Amino acids: CASSQGRVTDTQYF.

The chain couples TRBV6-5 to TRBJ1-2; maybe TRBD1 (5 bases). The CDR3 is 14 amino acids. V lost 8 bases to trimming and J lost 3 bases, with 16 bases between them. Per germline, CDR1 MNHEY and CDR2 SVGAGI. The DNA for the CDR3 is TGTGCCAGCCGAATGACAGAAACGTACTATGGCTACACCTTC. Translated: CASRMTETYYGYTF.

The V and J genes are TRBV2 and TRBJ2-3; D remains ambiguous. CDR1 and CDR2 (germline): SNHLY, FYNNEI. V was cut by 7 bases and J by 4 bases, with 6 bases left in between. The CDR3 contains 11 residues. CDR3 sequence: CASKVSDTQYF. CDR3 DNA sequence: TGTGCCAGCAAGGTCTCAGATACGCAGTATTTT.

The chain joins TRBV27 to TRBJ2-1, with 7 bases identical to TRBD1. Germline trimming cut 6 bases from V and 4 bases from J; bases unmatched to any gene: 9. This CDR3 is 15 amino acids long. The germline V gene encodes CDR1 MNHEY and CDR2 SMNVEV (reference sequence). Here the CDR3 reads CASSQQGLGYNEQFF. The CDR3 coding sequence is TGTGCCAGCAGCCAACAGGGGCTGGGGTACAATGAGCAGTTCTTC.

The chain employs TRBV5-5 and TRBJ1-4, with D uncertain. V was shortened by 4 bases and J by 5 bases, with 15 bases between the two germline ends. Germline CDR1 reads SGHKS; CDR2 reads YYEKEE (reference sequence). This CDR3 is 15 amino acids long. CDR3 protein: CASSPGVSENEKLFF. The CDR3 coding sequence is TGTGCCAGCAGCCCCGGCGTGTCAGAGAATGAAAAACTGTTTTTT.

The gene calls are TRBV5-5 and TRBJ2-7; no clear D. Germline-derived CDR1 and CDR2 are SGHKS and YYEKEE (reference sequence). V shed 1 base and J shed 5 bases, with 16 bases lying between them. The CDR3 totals 15 residues. This CDR3 is CASSLYSRRTDEQYF. The CDR3 DNA sequence: TGTGCCAGCAGCTTGTACTCGCGGCGGACGGACGAGCAGTACTTC.

V and J are TRBV6-4 and TRBJ2-3; TRBD1 aligns across 7 bases. Germline V gives CDR1 MRHNA, CDR2 SNTAGT. The CDR3 runs 17 residues. V dropped 6 bases and J dropped 2; count of bases not matched to a gene: 14. This CDR3 is CASSGTERKGPTDTQYF. In DNA form, the CDR3 reads TGTGCCAGCAGCGGGACAGAGAGAAAAGGACCCACAGATACGCAGTATTTT.